This TCR beta chain was identified during a study of T-cell reconstitution after alpha-beta-depleted transplantation in children. Construction of the TCRbeta library involved unique molecular identifiers. A single record per CDR3 protein comes from TCRdb applying MiXCR to the PCR reads. The table includes some 600,000 distinct CDR3 sequences, over 10% detected once. In the case of this clonotype: Its antigen remains unknown.

General study findings and limits: Reported findings indicate that, about two months after transplant, alpha-beta T cells came from several hundred expanded clones, which were derived from non-depleted graft cells. Recipient T cells and thymic progenitors that survived were the source of the high TCRbeta diversity seen at day 60 in some patients. From newly produced T cells came most of the T-cell counts and diversity one year after transplant.

Germline loops: CDR1 SGDLS, CDR2 YYNGEE. This CDR3 is 17 amino acids long. The J segment lost 3 bases and the V segment lost 4 bases, leaving 11 bases of the junction unmatched. The chain couples TRBV9 to TRBJ2-3; 10 nucleotides agree with TRBD2. The input for sequencing was PBMCs, mostly from graft donor cells, taken 360 days after TCRalphabeta/CD19-depleted stem cell transplant. The source of this sequence is a male patient younger than 18 who had a stem cell transplant for acute myeloid leukemia, so the T cells may come from the graft donor. DNA for the CDR3: TGTGCCAGCAGCAACAACCCCCTAGCGGGAGAGACAGATACGCAGTATTTT. It yields the protein CASSNNPLAGETDTQYF.